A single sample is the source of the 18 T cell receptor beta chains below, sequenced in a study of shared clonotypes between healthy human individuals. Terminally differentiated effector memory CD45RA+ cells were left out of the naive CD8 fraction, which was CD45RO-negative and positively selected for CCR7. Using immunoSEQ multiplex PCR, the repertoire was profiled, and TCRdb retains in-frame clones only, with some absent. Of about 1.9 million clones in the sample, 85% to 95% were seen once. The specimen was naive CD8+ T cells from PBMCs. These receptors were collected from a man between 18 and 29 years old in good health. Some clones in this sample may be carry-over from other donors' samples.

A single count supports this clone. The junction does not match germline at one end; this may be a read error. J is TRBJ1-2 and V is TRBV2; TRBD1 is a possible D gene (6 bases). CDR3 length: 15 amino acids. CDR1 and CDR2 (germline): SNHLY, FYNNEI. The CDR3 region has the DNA TGTGCCAGCAGGGAAGTCCCAGGGACATCCTATGGCTACACCTTC. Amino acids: CASREVPGTSYGYTF. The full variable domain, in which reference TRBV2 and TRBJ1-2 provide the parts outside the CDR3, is EPEVTQTPSHQVTQMGQEVILRCVPISNHLYFYWYRQILGQKVEFLVSFYNNEISEKSEIFDDQFSVERPDGSNFTLKIRSTKLEDSAMYFCASREVPGTSYGYTFGSGTRLTVV.

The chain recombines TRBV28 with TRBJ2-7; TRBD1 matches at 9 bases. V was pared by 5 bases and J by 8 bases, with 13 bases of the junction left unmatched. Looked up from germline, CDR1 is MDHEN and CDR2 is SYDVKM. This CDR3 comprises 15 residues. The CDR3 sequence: CASSGRQGESFKQYF. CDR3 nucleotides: TGTGCCAGCAGTGGAAGACAGGGGGAATCGTTTAAGCAGTACTTC.

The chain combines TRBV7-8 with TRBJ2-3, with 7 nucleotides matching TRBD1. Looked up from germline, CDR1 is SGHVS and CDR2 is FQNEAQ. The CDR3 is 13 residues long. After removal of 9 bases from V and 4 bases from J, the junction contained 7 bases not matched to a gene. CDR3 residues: CASLGGIADTQYF. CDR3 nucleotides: TGTGCCAGTTTAGGGGGCATCGCAGATACGCAGTATTTT.

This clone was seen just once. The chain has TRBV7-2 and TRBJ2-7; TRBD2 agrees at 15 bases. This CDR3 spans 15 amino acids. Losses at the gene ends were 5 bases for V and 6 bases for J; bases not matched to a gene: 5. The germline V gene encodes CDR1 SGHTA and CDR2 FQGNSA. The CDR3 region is CASSPRTSGRAEQYF. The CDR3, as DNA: TGTGCCAGCAGCCCCCGGACTAGCGGGAGGGCCGAGCAGTACTTC.

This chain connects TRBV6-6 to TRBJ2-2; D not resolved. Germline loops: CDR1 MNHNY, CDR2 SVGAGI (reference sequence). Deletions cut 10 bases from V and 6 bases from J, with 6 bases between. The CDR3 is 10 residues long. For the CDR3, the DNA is TGTGCCATCCTAGCCGGGGAGCTGTTTTTT. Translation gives CAILAGELFF.

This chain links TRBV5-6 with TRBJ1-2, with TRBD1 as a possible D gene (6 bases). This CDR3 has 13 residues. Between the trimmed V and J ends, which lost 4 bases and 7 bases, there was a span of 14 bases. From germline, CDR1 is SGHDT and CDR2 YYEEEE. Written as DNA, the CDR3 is TGTGCCAGCAGCCCCCCCGGGGGCTCTGGCTACACCTTC. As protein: CASSPPGGSGYTF.

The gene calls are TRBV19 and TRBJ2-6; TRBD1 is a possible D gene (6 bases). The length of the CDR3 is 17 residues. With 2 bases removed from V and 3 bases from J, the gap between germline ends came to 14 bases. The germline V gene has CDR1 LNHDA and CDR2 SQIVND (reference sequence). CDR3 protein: CASSIFGTIVGANVLTF. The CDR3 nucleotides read TGTGCCAGTAGTATATTTGGGACAATAGTTGGGGCCAACGTCCTGACTTTC.

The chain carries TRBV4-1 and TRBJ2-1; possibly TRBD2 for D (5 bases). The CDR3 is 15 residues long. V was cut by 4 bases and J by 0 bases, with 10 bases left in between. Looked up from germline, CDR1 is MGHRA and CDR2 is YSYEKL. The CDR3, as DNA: TGCGCCAGCAGCCCTCGAGGGAGCTCCTACAATGAGCAGTTCTTC. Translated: CASSPRGSSYNEQFF.

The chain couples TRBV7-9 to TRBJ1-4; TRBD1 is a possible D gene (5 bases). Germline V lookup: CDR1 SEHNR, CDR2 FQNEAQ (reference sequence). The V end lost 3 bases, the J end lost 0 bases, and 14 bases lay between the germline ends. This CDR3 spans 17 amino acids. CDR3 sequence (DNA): TGTGCCAGCAGCTTGTTTGGGACCTTAGCAACTAATGAAAAACTGTTTTTT. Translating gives CASSLFGTLATNEKLFF.

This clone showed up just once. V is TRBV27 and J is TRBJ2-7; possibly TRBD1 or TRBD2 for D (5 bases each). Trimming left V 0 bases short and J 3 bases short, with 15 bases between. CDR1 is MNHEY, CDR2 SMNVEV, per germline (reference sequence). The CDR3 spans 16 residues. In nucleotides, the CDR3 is TGTGCCAGCAGTTTATCAGGGCAGGGACCGAACTACGAGCAGTACTTC. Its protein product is CASSLSGQGPNYEQYF.

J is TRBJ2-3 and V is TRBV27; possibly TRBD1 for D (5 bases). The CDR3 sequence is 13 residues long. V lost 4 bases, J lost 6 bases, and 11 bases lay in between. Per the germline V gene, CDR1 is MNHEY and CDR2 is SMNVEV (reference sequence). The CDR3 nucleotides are TGTGCCAGCAGTTGGACAAGTTGGGATACGCAGTATTTT. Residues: CASSWTSWDTQYF.

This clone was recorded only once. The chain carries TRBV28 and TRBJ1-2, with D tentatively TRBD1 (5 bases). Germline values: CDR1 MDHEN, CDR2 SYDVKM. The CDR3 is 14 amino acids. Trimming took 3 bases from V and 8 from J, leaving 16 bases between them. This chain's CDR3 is CASSFLEGTGGYTF. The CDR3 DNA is TGTGCCAGCAGTTTCCTCGAGGGGACGGGCGGCTACACCTTC.

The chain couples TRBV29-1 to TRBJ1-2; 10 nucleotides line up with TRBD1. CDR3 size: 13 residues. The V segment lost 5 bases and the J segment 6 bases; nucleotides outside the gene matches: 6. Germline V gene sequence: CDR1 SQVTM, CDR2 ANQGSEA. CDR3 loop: CSVRDRGPDGYTF. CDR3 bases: TGCAGCGTTCGGGACAGGGGCCCCGATGGCTACACCTTC.

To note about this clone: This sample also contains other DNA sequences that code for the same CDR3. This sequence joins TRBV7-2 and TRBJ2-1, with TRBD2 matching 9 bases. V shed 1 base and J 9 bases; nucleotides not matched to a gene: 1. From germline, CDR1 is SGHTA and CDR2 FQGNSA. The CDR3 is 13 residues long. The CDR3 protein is CASSLVSGSEQFF. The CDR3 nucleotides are TGTGCCAGCAGCTTAGTTAGCGGGAGTGAGCAGTTCTTC.

In DNA form, the CDR3 reads TGTGCCAGCAGCATGGACGGGCTAGCAGAAACAGATACGCAGTATTTT. Translation: CASSMDGLAETDTQYF. J is TRBJ2-3 and V is TRBV28; a possible D gene is TRBD2 (5 bases). Deletions cut 6 bases from V and 3 bases from J, with 19 bases between. The CDR3 extends over 16 amino acids. Germline CDR1 MDHEN, CDR2 SYDVKM.

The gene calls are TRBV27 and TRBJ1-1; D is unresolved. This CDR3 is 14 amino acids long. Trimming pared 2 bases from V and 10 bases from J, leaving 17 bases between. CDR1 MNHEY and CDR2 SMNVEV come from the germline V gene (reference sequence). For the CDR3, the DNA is TGTGCCAGCAGTTTAACTGGGATGGCAGAGGGAGCTTTCTTT. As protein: CASSLTGMAEGAFF.

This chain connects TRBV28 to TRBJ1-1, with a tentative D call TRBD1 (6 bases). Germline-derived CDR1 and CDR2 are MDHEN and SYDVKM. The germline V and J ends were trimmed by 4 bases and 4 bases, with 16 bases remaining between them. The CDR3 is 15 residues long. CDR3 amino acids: CASSSQTGWGTEAFF. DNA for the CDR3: TGTGCCAGCAGTTCGCAGACAGGATGGGGCACTGAAGCTTTCTTT.

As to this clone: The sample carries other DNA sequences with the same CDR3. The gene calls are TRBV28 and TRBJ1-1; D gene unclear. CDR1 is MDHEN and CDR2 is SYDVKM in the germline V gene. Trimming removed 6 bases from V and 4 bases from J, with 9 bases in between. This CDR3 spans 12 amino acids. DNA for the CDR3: TGTGCCAGCAGCTCAGTAGGCACTGAAGCTTTCTTT. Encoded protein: CASSSVGTEAFF.